Described below is a single T cell receptor (beta chain) sequence and its context. Sequencing was performed with immunoSEQ multiplex PCR; in TCRdb, only in-frame clones are kept and a portion is missing. The sample shows over 100,000 clones, 80% to 85% of them seen only once. This sample stems from a study of T cell responses to AZD1222 COVID-19 vaccine. Trimming removed 5 bases from V and 0 bases from J, with 7 bases in between. The germline CDR1 and CDR2 sequences are MDHEN and SYDVKM. The CDR3 consists of 13 residues. The sample in question was peripheral blood, obtained on day 0 of AZD1222 vaccination. The chain uses TRBV28 and TRBJ1-2; no definite D call. This clonotype originated in an adult in good health. CDR3 residues: CASSLSANYGYTF. CDR3 bases: TGTGCCAGCAGTCTCAGTGCTAACTATGGCTACACCTTC.